A single sample gave rise to the 18 T cell receptor beta chains below, sequenced in a study of control samples from healthy donors and cancer patients. The data were produced by immunoSEQ multiplex PCR, yet TCRdb's version contains in-frame clones alone and is incomplete. The sample has around 94,000 clones, roughly nine tenths seen once. What was sequenced was blood. Source of these receptors: a woman aged 45-65 years in good health.

The chain is built from TRBV7-2 and TRBJ1-1, with D possibly TRBD1 on 5 matching bases. Germline-derived CDR1 and CDR2 are SGHTA and FQGNSA. Trimming cost V 1 base and J 3 bases, with 15 bases left between them. The length of the CDR3 is 16 residues. CDR3 in DNA: TGTGCCAGCAGCTTAGGGGGGGGAAATGGGTACACTGAAGCTTTCTTT. It encodes CASSLGGGNGYTEAFF.

This clone was counted between two and nine times. V usage is TRBV5-1 and J usage is TRBJ1-1, with D tentatively TRBD1 (5 bases). The CDR3 totals 13 residues. V was pared by 4 bases and J by 7 bases, with 14 bases between. Looked up from germline, CDR1 is SGHRS and CDR2 is YFSETQ. CDR3 nucleotide sequence: TGCGCCAGCAGCCCCACGGTCAGGGATGAAGCTTTCTTT. Residues: CASSPTVRDEAFF.

The CDR3 reads CASSFILAGVGSYNEQFF. In DNA, the CDR3 is TGTGCCAGCAGTTTTATCCTAGCGGGAGTTGGTTCCTACAATGAGCAGTTCTTC. This sequence joins TRBV28 and TRBJ2-1, with TRBD2 identical over 10 bases. There are 18 residues in the CDR3. The germline gives CDR1 MDHEN, CDR2 SYDVKM. J was trimmed by 1 base and V by 3 bases; bases with no gene match: 9. Using reference TRBV28 and TRBJ2-1 for the parts outside the CDR3, the full variable domain is DVKVTQSSRYLVKRTGEKVFLECVQDMDHENMFWYRQDPGLGLRLIYFSYDVKMKEKGDIPEGYSVSREKKERFSLILESASTNQTSMYLCASSFILAGVGSYNEQFFGPGTRLTVL.

The chain couples TRBV11-3 to TRBJ2-4; D unclear. Germline V gene sequence: CDR1 SGHNT, CDR2 YENEEA. The ends were cut back, 7 bases at V and 5 bases at J, with 12 bases in the middle. This CDR3 is built from 13 residues. CDR3 sequence: CASTTRRENIQYF. In nucleotides, the CDR3 is TGTGCCAGCACCACACGACGGGAAAACATTCAGTACTTC.

The chain links TRBV13 to TRBJ2-7, with 8 bases identical to TRBD1. The germline gives CDR1 PRHDT, CDR2 FYEKMQ (reference sequence). The CDR3 is made up of 16 amino acids. Losses at the gene ends were 0 bases for V and 4 bases for J; bases not matched to a gene: 8. The DNA of the CDR3 is TGTGCCAGCAGCTTAGGATCCCAGGGGGCCGGTTACGAGCAGTACTTC. This translates into CASSLGSQGAGYEQYF.

CDR3 protein: CASSSDRGQVNTEAFF. DNA of the CDR3: TGTGCCAGCAGTTCCGACAGGGGGCAGGTGAACACTGAAGCTTTCTTT. The chain links TRBV6-6 to TRBJ1-1, with 10 positions matching TRBD1. This CDR3 has 16 residues. CDR1 is MNHNY and CDR2 is SVGAGI in the germline V gene (reference sequence). With 4 bases clipped from V and 0 bases from J, the junction kept 5 bases outside the gene matches.

The rearrangement uses TRBV10-3 and TRBJ1-1; D may be TRBD1 (5 bases). The CDR3 is made up of 14 amino acids. V was pared by 1 base and J by 3 bases, with 9 bases between. Germline CDR1 reads ENHRY; CDR2 reads SYGVKD. CDR3 region: CAISEFMGDTEAFF. CDR3 bases: TGTGCCATCAGTGAGTTTATGGGGGACACTGAAGCTTTCTTT.

Here the CDR3 DNA reads TGTGCCACTTCAAAGGGGGTTCGGAACACTGAAGCTTTCTTT. Its translation: CATSKGVRNTEAFF. The genes are TRBV19 and TRBJ1-1; a weak D match, TRBD1 (6 bases). The length of the CDR3 is 14 residues. V was clipped by 10 bases and J by 1 base, with 16 bases between them. CDR1 is LNHDA, CDR2 SQIVND, per germline (reference sequence).

The chain couples TRBV4-3 to TRBJ2-5, with 12 bases that match TRBD2. In germline, CDR1 is LGHNA, CDR2 YSLEER. Trimming took 0 bases from V and 4 from J; bases not matched to a gene: 3. CDR3 length equals 16 residues. The CDR3 protein is CASSQELTSGGETQYF. The CDR3 DNA is TGCGCCAGCAGCCAAGAATTGACTAGCGGGGGAGAGACCCAGTACTTC.

This clone was picked up a small number of times. This chain uses TRBV3-1 (or the pseudogene TRBV3-2) with TRBJ2-4, with D hard to call. CDR1 LGHDT and CDR2 YNNKEL come from the germline V gene (reference sequence). This CDR3 is 12 amino acids long. The germline V and J ends were trimmed by 4 bases and 3 bases, with 4 bases remaining between them. The CDR3 sequence is CASSLGKNIQYF. CDR3 coding DNA: TGTGCCAGCAGCCTAGGCAAAAACATTCAGTACTTC.

The chain is built from TRBV19 and TRBJ2-2; D is unresolved. Between the trimmed V and J ends, which lost 4 bases and 7 bases, there was a span of 13 bases. Germline values: CDR1 LNHDA, CDR2 SQIVND (reference sequence). The CDR3 is 14 residues long. CDR3 sequence: CASSTIGRGGELFF. The DNA of the CDR3 is TGTGCCAGTAGTACCATAGGACGTGGCGGGGAGCTGTTTTTT.

This clone has a handful of counts. This chain connects TRBV2 to TRBJ1-4; 9 positions agree with TRBD1. Germline values: CDR1 SNHLY, CDR2 FYNNEI. The CDR3 runs to 11 residues. V shed 6 bases, J shed 11 bases, and the junction held 1 base outside the gene matches. The CDR3 is CASSGTGKLFF. The CDR3 DNA reads as TGTGCCAGCAGCGGGACAGGGAAACTGTTTTTT.

The chain combines TRBV6-2 or TRBV6-3 with TRBJ1-5; TRBD1 matches 10 bases. V dropped 5 bases and J dropped 2; count of bases not matched to a gene: 6. The CDR3 length is 16 residues. CDR1 is MNHEY, CDR2 SVGEGT, per germline. The CDR3 region has the DNA TGTGCCAGCAGTAAGGACAGGGGGATCGGCAATCAGCCCCAGCATTTT. This encodes CASSKDRGIGNQPQHF.

The chain employs TRBV7-9 and TRBJ2-3; no firm D call. The CDR3 length is 14 residues. Germline V lookup: CDR1 SEHNR, CDR2 FQNEAQ (reference sequence). V was cut by 1 base and J by 6 bases, with 11 bases left in between. The DNA of the CDR3 is TGTGCCAGCAGCTTAGATCTCTTAGGGGATACGCAGTATTTT. It encodes CASSLDLLGDTQYF.

CDR3 region: CASSLGSGTGGNYGYTF. As DNA, the CDR3 is TGTGCCAGCAGCTTAGGTTCGGGGACAGGGGGTAACTATGGCTACACCTTC. This chain links TRBV7-9 with TRBJ1-2, with TRBD1 identical over 11 bases. Germline assignment: CDR1 SEHNR and CDR2 FQNEAQ (reference sequence). The CDR3 loop spans 17 amino acids. Germline trimming cut 1 base from V and 1 base from J; bases unmatched to any gene: 5. The entire variable domain, with the rest obtained from reference TRBV7-9 and TRBJ1-2, is as follows: DTGVSQNPRHKITKRGQNVTFRCDPISEHNRLYWYRQTLGQGPEFLTYFQNEAQLEKSRLLSDRFSAERPKGSFSTLEIQRTEQGDSAMYLCASSLGSGTGGNYGYTFGSGTRLTVV.

V usage is TRBV24-1 and J usage is TRBJ2-1; D perhaps matches TRBD2 (5 bases). Germline V gene lookup returns CDR1 KGHDR and CDR2 SFDVKD. Between the trimmed V and J ends, which lost 3 bases and 0 bases, there was a span of 8 bases. The CDR3 has 15 residues. The CDR3 DNA follows: TGTGCCACCAGTGATCCTGGGAGCTCCTACAATGAGCAGTTCTTC. This encodes CATSDPGSSYNEQFF.

V usage is TRBV9 and J usage is TRBJ2-1; 8 positions agree with TRBD2. The trim removed 0 bases at V and 7 bases at J, leaving 9 bases unmatched. The CDR3 is made up of 16 amino acids. Looked up from germline, CDR1 is SGDLS and CDR2 is YYNGEE. The CDR3 DNA sequence: TGTGCCAGCAGCGTAGCAGGACGGGGGGGCCGGAATGAGCAGTTCTTC. Encoded protein: CASSVAGRGGRNEQFF. Complete variable domain (other parts from reference TRBV9 and TRBJ2-1): DSGVTQTPKHLITATGQRVTLRCSPRSGDLSVYWYQQSLDQGLQFLIQYYNGEERAKGNILERFSAQQFPDLHSELNLSSLELGDSALYFCASSVAGRGGRNEQFFGPGTRLTVL.

The chain links TRBV18 to TRBJ1-5; a weak D match, TRBD1 (5 bases). The CDR3 has 14 residues. Trimming removed 2 bases from V and 5 bases from J, with 10 bases in between. Germline lookup yields CDR1 KGHSH and CDR2 LQKENI. The DNA of the CDR3 is TGTGCCAGCTCACCAGGGCAGGGTTATCAGCCCCAGCATTTT. Translating gives CASSPGQGYQPQHF.